The entry below describes one T cell receptor (beta chain). The record originates from a study of blood T cell repertoires in COVID-19. Study context: There were acute and convalescent COVID-19 samples, and they came from the United States, Italy and Spain. Sources were T cells, B-cell-depleted T cells, or PBMCs; the material itself was cDNA or gDNA.

In the study's own analysis: Reference gene primer amplification in the assay estimated nucleated cell counts. TCRdb's copy holds only in-frame clones and misses some; the assay was immunoSEQ multiplex PCR. The DNA was the basis for D and trimming; V, J and clone size are from that table. The table records tens of thousands of clones, 75% to 90% of them present only once. The CDR3 extends over 13 amino acids. V dropped 0 bases and J dropped 9 bases, with 9 bases sitting between them. Germline V gives CDR1 LGHNA, CDR2 YSLEER. The TCR comes from a human donor with active COVID-19. The donor label of this sample is uncertain. The sample taken for sequencing was peripheral blood. The chain joins TRBV4-3 to TRBJ2-1, with D perhaps TRBD2 (5 bases). The CDR3 loop reads CASSQDTAGEQFF. For the CDR3, the DNA is TGCGCCAGCAGCCAAGACACCGCGGGTGAGCAGTTCTTC.